One sample yielded the 6 T cell receptor beta chains listed below, sequenced in a study of OX40 agonist ivuxolimab in advanced cancers. Produced via immunoSEQ multiplex PCR; TCRdb's table is partial and in-frame only. The sample yields about 100,000 clones, 89% seen once. Sequencing used CD4+ or CD8+ T cells sorted from blood, obtained in a trial of the OX40 agonist ivuxolimab. The receptors stem from an adult with an advanced solid tumor such as melanoma, head and neck, liver or kidney cancer.

This sequence joins TRBV5-1 and TRBJ1-2; tentatively, D is TRBD1 (5 bases). CDR1 is SGHRS, CDR2 YFSETQ, per germline. The ends were cut back, 0 bases at V and 4 bases at J, with 16 bases in the middle. The CDR3 has 16 residues. The chain's CDR3 is CASSLARGVHLYGYTF. The CDR3 coding sequence is TGCGCCAGCAGCTTGGCCCGGGGGGTCCACCTCTATGGCTACACCTTC.

This clone was recorded only once. The chain combines TRBV19 with TRBJ2-4, with 8 bases matching TRBD1. Per the germline V gene, CDR1 is LNHDA and CDR2 is SQIVND (reference sequence). V lost 4 bases and J lost 6; bases outside the gene matches: 5. The CDR3 spans 14 residues. CDR3 nucleotide sequence: TGTGCCAGTAGTACCTCAGGGGGCCTAAACATTCAGTACTTC. Protein sequence: CASSTSGGLNIQYF.

V usage is TRBV10-2 and J usage is TRBJ2-7; D is uncertain. The CDR3 sequence is 13 residues long. The ends were cut back, 9 bases at V and 4 bases at J, with 16 bases in the middle. Germline V gives CDR1 WSHSY, CDR2 SAAADI. The CDR3 DNA sequence: TGCGCCAGTAAATTGCTGCCTGGGTACGAGCAGTACTTC. As protein: CASKLLPGYEQYF.

The chain uses TRBV6-1 and TRBJ1-4, with D possibly being TRBD1 (6 bases). Looked up from germline, CDR1 is MNHNS and CDR2 is SASEGT. The CDR3 runs to 13 residues. Deletions cut 8 bases from V and 3 bases from J, with 10 bases between. The DNA of the CDR3 is TGTGCCAGCGGAGGGGGGTCTAATGAAAAACTGTTTTTT. Translating it yields CASGGGSNEKLFF.

The chain has TRBV5-1 and TRBJ1-2; maybe TRBD1 (5 bases). Between the trimmed V and J ends, which lost 0 bases and 1 base, there was a span of 7 bases. This CDR3 contains 14 residues. CDR1 and CDR2 (germline): SGHRS, YFSETQ. For the CDR3, the DNA is TGCGCCAGCAGCTTGGGACAGAGTAACTATGGCTACACCTTC. It encodes CASSLGQSNYGYTF.

The rearrangement joins TRBV7-6 to TRBJ1-1; D is perhaps TRBD1 (5 bases). The CDR3 covers 13 residues. The ends were cut back, 1 base at V and 5 bases at J, with 8 bases in the middle. Germline V gene sequence: CDR1 SGHVS, CDR2 FNYEAQ. The CDR3 loop is CASSLGSGTEAFF. In nucleotides, the CDR3 is TGTGCCAGCAGCTTAGGTTCAGGGACTGAAGCTTTCTTT.